Here is one T cell receptor (beta chain) with its context. Its antigen remains undetermined. It has no much larger one-base neighbor in the sample; base qualities were not kept. The data were taken from a study of CD8+ T cells in alopecia areata (dated by TCRdb to 2016 to 2019). Describing the broader study: The treated patients, all with moderate-to-severe alopecia areata, were enrolled in an open-label pilot trial of oral tofacitinib given at 5 to 10 mg twice daily. immunoSEQ multiplex PCR using 35 Vbeta forward primers and 13 Jbeta reverse primers was used to amplify TCRbeta CDR3 regions. Patients on tofacitinib were biopsied at baseline and after 4 and 24 weeks of treatment, and several of the patients also had a later scalp biopsy. RNA was obtained with the PAXgene miRNA kit for fixed scalp, the miRNeasy kit for PBMCs, and the RNeasy kit for mouse skin. Scalp tissue and sorted CD4+ and CD8+ peripheral blood T cells from patchy and totalis/universalis alopecia areata patients and from healthy controls were covered by human TCRbeta sequencing. Patients stayed on tofacitinib for 6 to 18 months and then had 6 months of follow-up off drug so that delayed response and recurrence could be assessed. Clonality in the scalp was compared among normal scalp (n=4), patchy alopecia areata scalp (n=8), and alopecia totalis/universalis scalp (n=8). High-throughput TCRbeta sequencing was used to examine T cell clonal expansion in alopecia areata in both the C3H/HeJ mouse model and human patients. What the study reported, not specific to this receptor: Resident alphabeta T cells in normal human skin are also sequenced, complicating scalp TCR repertoire analysis, unlike mouse skin dominated by gammadelta T cells. Higher clonality and more expanded CD8+ clones were observed in lesional scalp than in normal scalp, particularly in alopecia totalis/universalis, a finding suggestive of antigenic drive. Compared with mice, TCR sequences shared between patients were less clear, possibly partly because of HLA diversity across the patient population.

CDR1 and CDR2 are read off the germline V gene (reference sequence) as LNHDA and SQIVND. The CDR3 has 16 amino acids, counting the end cysteine and phenylalanine. Only CDR3 DNA remains: 48 bases, in frame from the first base. The trim is 4 bases for V and 6 bases for J, with a gap of 18 bases between the germline ends. Receptor libraries were prepared by the immunoSEQ multiplex PCR assay. RNA was extracted from all samples and reverse transcribed into cDNA as template for TCR sequencing. First-strand cDNA was synthesized using SuperScript III with a 2:1 mix of oligo-dT and random hexamers. A synthetic immune receptor repertoire was used to gauge amplification bias, and whatever bias remained was removed computationally. On the study's bioinformatics: Raw reads were preprocessed for error removal, and CDR3 was defined according to IMGT conventions as running from the conserved cysteine to phenylalanine. Clonality was calculated as 1 minus Shannon entropy normalized by log2 of the number of productive unique TCRs. CD4 or CD8 identity of scalp clones was inferred by cross-referencing scalp TCRbeta sequences with sorted blood CD4 and CD8 repertoires. TCRdb holds this immuneACCESS table with in-frame rearrangements only. Some clones are missing; in checked studies, unresolved V genes explain under half, and the rest has no known cause. V, J and clone size were drawn from that table, and D and trimming were deduced from the DNA. For this sample the table gives some 19,000 clones, of which more than 50% were detected only once. The ten most abundant clones make up more than 6% of the sample.

Interpreted using the paper, the time point label stands for: baseline before oral tofacitinib. From alopecia areata patients, peripheral blood was collected along with lesional scalp punch biopsies. Human scalp biopsies were immediately fixed in PAXgene tissue containers. The rearranged chain carries TRBV19 and TRBJ2-2; the D gene cannot be named for sure. The sample was skin, taken at week 0. This sequence originates from a human donor with alopecia areata. The nucleotides read TGTGCCAGTAGTAGTCCTCCCAACGGCCCGGCCGGGGAGCTGTTTTTT. Its product reads: CASSSPPNGPAGELFF.